The text below deals with one T cell receptor (beta chain). These data are taken from a study of cytomegalovirus exposure and HLA in healthy donors. Generated by immunoSEQ multiplex PCR, the TCRdb table keeps only in-frame clones and is missing some. This sample has roughly 98,000 clones; more than 75% occur once, and the top ten carry 6% to 6.5%. The donors formed part of the roughly 120-subject validation cohort, distinct from the roughly 640-subject first cohort. The sequenced sample was PBMCs. The source of this sequence is a man aged 18 to 29 in good health and CMV-seropositive.

CDR3 bases: TGCGCCAGCAGCTACTGGACTAGCGGGGGAATCAGAACGAACACCGGGGAGCTGTTTTTT. Encoded protein: CASSYWTSGGIRTNTGELFF. The V gene is TRBV5-1, the J gene TRBJ2-2; 13 nucleotides align to TRBD2. Germline CDR1 and CDR2: SGHRS and YFSETQ. The V gene end was trimmed by 3 bases and the J gene end by 0 bases; junction bases not matched to a gene: 11. The CDR3 sequence is 20 residues long.